This record covers a single T cell receptor beta chain. Original analysis: Estimated nucleated cell counts came from reference gene primer amplification. TCRdb keeps only in-frame clones here, not all; method: immunoSEQ multiplex PCR. V, J and clone size are those of that table, while D and trimming were read from the DNA. Of more than 150,000 clones in the sample, less than 90% were seen once. The data belong to a study of blood T cell repertoires in COVID-19. Study-level information: Samples representing acute and convalescent COVID-19 were sourced from the United States, Italy and Spain. PBMCs, B-cell-depleted T cells, or T cells were the source of the cDNA or gDNA that made up the material.

V dropped 3 bases and J dropped 9; count of bases not matched to a gene: 19. The CDR3 spans 18 residues. Germline V CDR1 and CDR2: MNHNS, SASEGT. J is TRBJ2-1 and V is TRBV6-1; 8 bases align to TRBD2. The source is a man aged 18 to 29 with active or convalescent COVID-19. The sequencing sample was made of peripheral blood. CDR3 protein: CASSDPWRPGLEHGEQFF. In DNA, the CDR3 is TGTGCCAGCAGTGATCCTTGGAGACCGGGACTAGAACATGGTGAGCAGTTCTTC.